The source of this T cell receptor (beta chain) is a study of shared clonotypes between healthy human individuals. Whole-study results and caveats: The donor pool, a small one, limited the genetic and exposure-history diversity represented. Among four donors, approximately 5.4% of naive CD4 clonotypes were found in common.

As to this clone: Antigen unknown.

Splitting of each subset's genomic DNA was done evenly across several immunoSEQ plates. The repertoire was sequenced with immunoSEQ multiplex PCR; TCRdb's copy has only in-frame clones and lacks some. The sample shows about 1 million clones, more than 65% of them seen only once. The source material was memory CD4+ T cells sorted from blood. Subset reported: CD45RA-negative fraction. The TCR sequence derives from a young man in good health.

The CDR3 bases are TGTGCCAGCAGCTTCGGTGGTTCTGGAAACACCATATATTTT. Protein sequence: CASSFGGSGNTIYF. J is TRBJ1-3 and V is TRBV5-6; D unresolved. Deletions cut 2 bases from V and 1 base from J, with 7 bases between. The CDR3 is made up of 14 amino acids. Germline CDR1 SGHDT, CDR2 YYEEEE.